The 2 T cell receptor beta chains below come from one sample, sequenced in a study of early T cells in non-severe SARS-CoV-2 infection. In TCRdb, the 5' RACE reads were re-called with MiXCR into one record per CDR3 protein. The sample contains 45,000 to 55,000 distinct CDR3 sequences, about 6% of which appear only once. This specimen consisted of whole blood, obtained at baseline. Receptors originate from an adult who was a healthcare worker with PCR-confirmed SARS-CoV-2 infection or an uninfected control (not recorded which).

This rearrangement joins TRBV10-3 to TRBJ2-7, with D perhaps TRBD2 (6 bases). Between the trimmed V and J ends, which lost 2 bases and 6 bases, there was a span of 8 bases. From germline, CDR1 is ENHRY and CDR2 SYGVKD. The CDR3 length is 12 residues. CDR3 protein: CAISEQGGEQYF. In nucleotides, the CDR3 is TGTGCCATCAGTGAGCAGGGAGGCGAGCAGTACTTC.

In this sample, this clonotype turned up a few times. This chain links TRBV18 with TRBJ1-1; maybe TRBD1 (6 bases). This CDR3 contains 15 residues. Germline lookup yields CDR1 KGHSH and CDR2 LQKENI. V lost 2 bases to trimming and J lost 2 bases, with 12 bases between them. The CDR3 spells CASSPKDRSNTEAFF. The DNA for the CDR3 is TGTGCCAGCTCACCAAAAGACAGGTCCAACACTGAAGCTTTCTTT.